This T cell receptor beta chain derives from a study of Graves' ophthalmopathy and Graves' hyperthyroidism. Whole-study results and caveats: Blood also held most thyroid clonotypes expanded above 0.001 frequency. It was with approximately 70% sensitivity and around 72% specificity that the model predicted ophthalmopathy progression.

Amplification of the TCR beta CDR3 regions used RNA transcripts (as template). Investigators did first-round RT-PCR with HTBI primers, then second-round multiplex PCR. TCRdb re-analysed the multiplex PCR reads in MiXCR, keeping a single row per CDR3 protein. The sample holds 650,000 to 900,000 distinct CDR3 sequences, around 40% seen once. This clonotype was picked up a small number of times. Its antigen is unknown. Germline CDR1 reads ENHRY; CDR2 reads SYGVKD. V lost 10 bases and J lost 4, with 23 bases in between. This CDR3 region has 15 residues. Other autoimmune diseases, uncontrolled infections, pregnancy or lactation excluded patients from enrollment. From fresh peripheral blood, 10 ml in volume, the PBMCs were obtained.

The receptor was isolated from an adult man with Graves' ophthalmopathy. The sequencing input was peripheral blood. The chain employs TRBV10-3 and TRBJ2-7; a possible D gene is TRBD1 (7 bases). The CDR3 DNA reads TGTGCCAGCAGACCTCAGACAGGGAGGACATACGAGCAGTACTTC. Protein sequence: CASRPQTGRTYEQYF.